A single sample is the source of the 5 T cell receptor beta chains below, sequenced in a study of T cell responses to AZD1222 COVID-19 vaccine (dated by TCRdb to the early 2020s). The sample's time point label, decoded: baseline before first vaccination. Preparation of the library involved the immunoSEQ multiplex PCR assay. This immuneACCESS table, as held by TCRdb, lists in-frame sequences with V and J called but not all clones. Of the missing ones, under half trace to an unresolved V gene in checked studies; the others have no known cause. The sample has around 160,000 clones on record, 88% of them singletons. The top ten clones comprise roughly 16% of the sample. Material: peripheral blood, obtained on day 0 of AZD1222 vaccination. Source of these receptors: an adult in good health.

This rearrangement joins TRBV20-1 to TRBJ2-5; D may be TRBD1 (6 bases). The germline V gene encodes CDR1 DFQATT and CDR2 SNEGSKA (reference sequence). This CDR3 has 16 amino acids. V was shortened by 3 bases and J by 5 bases, with 22 bases between the two germline ends. CDR3 residues: CSASVAGRGVAETQYF. The CDR3 bases are TGCAGTGCTAGTGTTGCGGGCAGGGGAGTTGCGGAGACCCAGTACTTC.

The CDR3 bases are TGTGCCAGCAGCCCCCCCCCGGCAGGCGAGAAGCTGTTTTTT. Its protein product is CASSPPPAGEKLFF. The chain has TRBV7-2 and TRBJ2-2, with D unresolved. Trimming removed 5 bases at V and 12 bases at J, with 19 bases between. Germline CDR1 and CDR2: SGHTA and FQGNSA. This CDR3 region has 14 residues.

This chain joins TRBV7-2 and TRBJ1-5; D ambiguous. Germline V gene data show CDR1 as SGHTA and CDR2 as FQGNSA. V lost 4 bases to trimming and J lost 6 bases, with 16 bases between them. The CDR3 has 15 amino acids. CDR3 sequence: CASSSWAGSSQPQHF. In DNA form, the CDR3 reads TGTGCCAGCAGCTCCTGGGCGGGGTCGAGTCAGCCCCAGCATTTT.

J is TRBJ2-7 and V is TRBV19; 10 nucleotides line up with TRBD2. CDR1 and CDR2 from the germline V gene are LNHDA and SQIVND (reference sequence). This CDR3 is built from 15 residues. V trimming: 6 bases; J trimming: 2 bases; junction bases outside the gene matches: 7. This chain's CDR3 is CASRDVSGGTYEQYF. CDR3 coding DNA: TGTGCCAGTAGGGATGTTAGCGGGGGGACCTACGAGCAGTACTTC.

This clone was found once. J is TRBJ2-1 and V is TRBV5-1; D possibly uses TRBD1 or TRBD2 (6 bases each). CDR1 is SGHRS, CDR2 YFSETQ, per germline. The V end lost 5 bases, the J end lost 7 bases, and 19 bases lay between the germline ends. The CDR3 length is 15 residues. Written as DNA, the CDR3 is TGCGCCAGCAGTCAACAGGGAGGATCGGTTAATGAGCAGTTCTTC. Its protein is CASSQQGGSVNEQFF.